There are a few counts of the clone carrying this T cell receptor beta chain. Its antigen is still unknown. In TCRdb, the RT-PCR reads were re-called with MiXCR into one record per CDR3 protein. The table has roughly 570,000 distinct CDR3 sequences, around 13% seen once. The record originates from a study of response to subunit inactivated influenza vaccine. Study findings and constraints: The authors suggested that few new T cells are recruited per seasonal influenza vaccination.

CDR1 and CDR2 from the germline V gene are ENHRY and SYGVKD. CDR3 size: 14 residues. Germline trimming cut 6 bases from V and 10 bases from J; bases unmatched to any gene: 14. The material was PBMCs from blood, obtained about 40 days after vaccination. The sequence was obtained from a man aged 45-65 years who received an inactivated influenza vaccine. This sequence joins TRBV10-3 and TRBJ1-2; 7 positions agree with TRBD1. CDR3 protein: CAISSFGQAEDYTF. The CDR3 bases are TGTGCCATCAGCTCATTCGGACAGGCTGAAGACTACACCTTC.